These 22 T cell receptor beta chains were all obtained from the same sample, sequenced in a study of blood T cell repertoires in COVID-19. Generated by immunoSEQ multiplex PCR, the TCRdb table keeps only in-frame clones and is missing some. Among 130,000 or so clones listed, about 80% were seen once. Specimen: peripheral blood. These receptors originate from a man aged 50 to 59 with acute or convalescent COVID-19.

The V call is TRBV19, the J call TRBJ1-2; 7 bases align to TRBD1. Trimming at V came to 3 bases and at J to 5 bases, leaving 9 bases not matched to a gene. Germline V CDR1 and CDR2: LNHDA, SQIVND (reference sequence). This CDR3 has 15 amino acids. CDR3 sequence (DNA): TGTGCCAGTAGTATCTCCCCGGACAGGTTGTATGGCTACACCTTC. This translates into CASSISPDRLYGYTF.

The gene calls are TRBV5-4 and TRBJ1-2; tentatively, D is TRBD1 (6 bases). CDR3 length equals 15 residues. Deletions cut 4 bases from V and 7 bases from J, with 20 bases between. CDR1 SGHNT and CDR2 YYREEE come from the germline V gene (reference sequence). The DNA of the CDR3 is TGTGCCAGCAGCCCGGATTGGGCAGGGGAAATTGGCTACACCTTC. Residues: CASSPDWAGEIGYTF.

V is TRBV18 and J is TRBJ1-2; 9 bases fit TRBD1. This CDR3 comprises 15 residues. Germline V gene sequence: CDR1 KGHSH, CDR2 LQKENI. V gave up 2 bases and J gave up 0 bases; unmatched junction bases: 1. CDR3 bases: TGTGCCAGCTCACCAGACAGGGGGACTAACTATGGCTACACCTTC. Translating it yields CASSPDRGTNYGYTF. Full variable domain (missing parts from reference TRBV18 and TRBJ1-2): NAGVMQNPRHLVRRRGQEARLRCSPMKGHSHVYWYRQLPEEGLKFMVYLQKENIIDESGMPKERFSAEFPKEGPSILRIQQVVRGDSAAYFCASSPDRGTNYGYTFGSGTRLTVV.

This clone appeared once. The CDR3: CASSLRGVAEAFF. Here the CDR3 DNA reads TGTGCCAGCAGTTTACGCGGTGTGGCTGAAGCTTTCTTT. V is TRBV27 and J is TRBJ1-1; no firm D call. V was shortened by 2 bases and J by 6 bases, with 10 bases between the two germline ends. CDR3 length equals 13 residues. Germline-derived CDR1 and CDR2 are MNHEY and SMNVEV (reference sequence).

The V gene is TRBV18, the J gene TRBJ1-1, with D unclear. Germline CDR1 reads KGHSH; CDR2 reads LQKENI. V lost 1 base to trimming and J lost 1 base, with 7 bases between them. The CDR3 has 14 residues. CDR3 in DNA: TGTGCCAGCTCACCACTCCCAGGGAACACTGAAGCTTTCTTT. Its protein is CASSPLPGNTEAFF.

The chain links TRBV6-1 to TRBJ2-7; 8 nucleotides line up with TRBD2. The CDR3 runs 14 residues. V shed 2 bases, J shed 3 bases, and the junction held 3 bases outside the gene matches. Germline V lookup: CDR1 MNHNS, CDR2 SASEGT. CDR3: CASSESGGLYEQYF. The CDR3 coding sequence is TGTGCCAGCAGTGAATCGGGGGGGCTCTACGAGCAGTACTTC.

Points on this clone: An end of the junction does not agree with germline; a read error may underlie this. The chain links TRBV7-9 to TRBJ1-3, with 7 bases that match TRBD1. CDR1 is SEHNR and CDR2 is FQNEAQ in the germline V gene (reference sequence). The CDR3 extends over 14 amino acids. CDR3 in DNA: TGTGCCAGCAGCTCGACAGGGTTCGGAAACACCACATATTTT. Its translation: CASSSTGFGNTTYF.

This sequence joins TRBV7-2 and TRBJ1-1; no reliable D call. The CDR3 spans 14 residues. V gave up 5 bases and J gave up 0 bases, with 10 bases separating them. Germline V gives CDR1 SGHTA, CDR2 FQGNSA. In DNA, the CDR3 is TGTGCCAGCAGCACGACACATATGAACACTGAAGCTTTCTTT. This encodes CASSTTHMNTEAFF.

Comment on this clone: At one end, the junction sequence differs from germline, possibly due to a read error. CDR3 region: CGVESRGGYTF. In DNA, the CDR3 is TGCGGGGTGGAATCTAGAGGCGGCTACACCTTC. The chain couples TRBV30 to TRBJ1-2, with D unclear. This CDR3 has 11 amino acids. Per the germline V gene, CDR1 is GTSNPN and CDR2 is SVGIG (reference sequence).

This clone was seen only once. The chain recombines TRBV4-1 with TRBJ1-2; TRBD1 might be the D (5 bases). The CDR3 is made up of 17 amino acids. V lost 0 bases and J lost 4, with 18 bases in between. Germline assignment: CDR1 MGHRA and CDR2 YSYEKL. This chain's CDR3 is CASSQDIRQGKPYGYTF. CDR3 sequence (DNA): TGCGCCAGCAGCCAAGATATTCGGCAGGGAAAACCCTATGGCTACACCTTC.

This clone has a handful of counts. The chain links TRBV2 to TRBJ1-3, with D possibly matching TRBD1 (6 bases). The germline gives CDR1 SNHLY, CDR2 FYNNEI. Trimming left V 8 bases short and J 9 bases short, with 23 bases between. The CDR3 length is 15 residues. The CDR3 DNA is TGTGCCAGCCGAAGAGGGCAGGGGACAACCGGCACCATATATTTT. Protein sequence: CASRRGQGTTGTIYF. The full variable domain, completed using reference TRBV2 and TRBJ1-3, is EPEVTQTPSHQVTQMGQEVILRCVPISNHLYFYWYRQILGQKVEFLVSFYNNEISEKSEIFDDQFSVERPDGSNFTLKIRSTKLEDSAMYFCASRRGQGTTGTIYFGEGSWLTVV.

The J gene is TRBJ1-1, the V gene TRBV30; 12 nucleotides match TRBD1. There are 15 residues in the CDR3. V gave up 3 bases and J gave up 10 bases; unmatched junction bases: 12. The germline V gene encodes CDR1 GTSNPN and CDR2 SVGIG (reference sequence). The CDR3 DNA sequence: TGTGCCTGGAGATACAGAACCGGGACAGGGGGCGCAGCTTTCTTT. This encodes CAWRYRTGTGGAAFF.

This clone appeared a single time. The chain has TRBV3-1 (or the pseudogene TRBV3-2) and TRBJ2-1, with 8 bases that match TRBD2. The germline gives CDR1 LGHDT, CDR2 YNNKEL (reference sequence). This CDR3 region has 18 residues. Trimming cost V 3 bases and J 1 base; bases outside gene matches: 11. CDR3 bases: TGTGCCAGCAGCCAGGGGAGCGGGGGCCCCGCGTCCTACAATGAGCAGTTCTTC. Translation: CASSQGSGGPASYNEQFF.

This chain links TRBV9 with TRBJ2-3, with D perhaps matching TRBD1 (5 bases). Trimming removed 3 bases at V and 2 bases at J, with 10 bases between. Germline V gene data show CDR1 as SGDLS and CDR2 as YYNGEE. This CDR3 is 14 amino acids long. Written as DNA, the CDR3 is TGTGCCAGCAGCGCCCAGGACAACACAGATACGCAGTATTTT. Its protein is CASSAQDNTDTQYF. The full variable domain, completed using reference TRBV9 and TRBJ2-3, is DSGVTQTPKHLITATGQRVTLRCSPRSGDLSVYWYQQSLDQGLQFLIQYYNGEERAKGNILERFSAQQFPDLHSELNLSSLELGDSALYFCASSAQDNTDTQYFGPGTRLTVL.

This clone has more than one count but fewer than ten. The J gene is TRBJ2-1, the V gene TRBV7-9; 11 bases map to TRBD1. The trim removed 1 base at V and 10 bases at J, leaving 3 bases unmatched. The V gene's germline CDR1 is SEHNR and CDR2 FQNEAQ (reference sequence). The CDR3 runs 14 residues. CDR3 loop: CASSLGTGGSEQFF. In DNA form, the CDR3 reads TGTGCCAGCAGCTTAGGGACAGGGGGCTCAGAGCAGTTCTTC. Based on the CDR3 plus reference TRBV7-9 and TRBJ2-1, the full variable domain is DTGVSQNPRHKITKRGQNVTFRCDPISEHNRLYWYRQTLGQGPEFLTYFQNEAQLEKSRLLSDRFSAERPKGSFSTLEIQRTEQGDSAMYLCASSLGTGGSEQFFGPGTRLTVL.

V is TRBV27 and J is TRBJ2-3; 7 nucleotides match TRBD2. The CDR3 is made up of 14 amino acids. The J segment lost 4 bases and the V segment lost 2 bases, leaving 3 bases of the junction unmatched. CDR1 and CDR2 (germline): MNHEY, SMNVEV (reference sequence). CDR3 coding DNA: TGTGCCAGCAGTTTACGGGGGGTGCCAGATACGCAGTATTTT. This translates into CASSLRGVPDTQYF.

The V call is TRBV6-1, the J call TRBJ1-1; 8 nucleotides align to TRBD1. This CDR3 is built from 13 residues. With 1 base clipped from V and 6 bases from J, the junction kept 1 base outside the gene matches. The germline CDR1 and CDR2 sequences are MNHNS and SASEGT. CDR3 DNA sequence: TGTGCCAGCAGTGAAGACAGGGGGGCTGAAGCTTTCTTT. Residues: CASSEDRGAEAFF.

The chain is built from TRBV30 and TRBJ2-3, with TRBD2 as a possible D gene (5 bases). Germline values: CDR1 GTSNPN, CDR2 SVGIG (reference sequence). Trimming pared 3 bases from V and 5 bases from J, leaving 15 bases between. This CDR3 comprises 14 residues. CDR3 sequence: CAWSTSSFQDTQYF. In DNA, the CDR3 is TGTGCCTGGAGCACCTCTAGCTTCCAAGATACGCAGTATTTT. Drawing the rest from reference TRBV30 and TRBJ2-3, the complete variable domain is SQTIHQWPATLVQPVGSPLSLECTVEGTSNPNLYWYRQAAGRGLQLLFYSVGIGQISSEVPQNLSASRPQDRQFILSSKKLLLSDSGFYLCAWSTSSFQDTQYFGPGTRLTVL.

This clone is a singleton in its sample. The DNA for the CDR3 is TGTGCCAGCAGCGACCGGACAGGGCAAAATCAGCCCCAGCATTTT. Residues: CASSDRTGQNQPQHF. This chain links TRBV11-2 with TRBJ1-5; 8 nucleotides agree with TRBD1. This CDR3 has 15 amino acids. V lost 5 bases to trimming and J lost 4 bases; unmatched junction nucleotides: 7. CDR1 and CDR2 (germline): SGHAT, FQNNGV.

V is TRBV9 and J is TRBJ2-2, with 10 bases matching TRBD1. The CDR3 has 15 amino acids. Germline V gene sequence: CDR1 SGDLS, CDR2 YYNGEE. V dropped 6 bases and J dropped 6; count of bases not matched to a gene: 8. This chain's CDR3 is CASTLGTGASGELFF. The CDR3 DNA is TGTGCCAGCACCCTCGGGACAGGGGCGTCCGGGGAGCTGTTTTTT.

This clone was picked up a small number of times. The chain combines TRBV2 with TRBJ2-5, with 12 positions matching TRBD2. CDR3 length: 17 residues. Germline assignment: CDR1 SNHLY and CDR2 FYNNEI. V was pared by 1 base and J by 6 bases, with 9 bases of the junction left unmatched. The CDR3 nucleotides are TGTGCCAGCAGTGAAGGGACTAGCGGGACATTGGCACAGACCCAGTACTTC. Its translation is CASSEGTSGTLAQTQYF.

As regards this clone: The same CDR3 is also encoded by other DNA sequences in this sample. The V gene is TRBV9, the J gene TRBJ1-5; tentatively, D is TRBD1 (5 bases). Trimming pared 0 bases from V and 6 bases from J, leaving 7 bases between. This CDR3 is 13 amino acids long. Germline CDR1 is SGDLS and CDR2 is YYNGEE. The CDR3 DNA follows: TGTGCCAGCAGCGTAGCAGGGTCTCAGCCCCAGCATTTT. This sequence encodes CASSVAGSQPQHF. Together with reference TRBV9 and TRBJ1-5, the CDR3 gives the full variable domain: DSGVTQTPKHLITATGQRVTLRCSPRSGDLSVYWYQQSLDQGLQFLIQYYNGEERAKGNILERFSAQQFPDLHSELNLSSLELGDSALYFCASSVAGSQPQHFGDGTRLSIL.